These T cell receptor beta chains were read from a single sample in a study of T-cell reconstitution after alpha-beta-depleted transplantation in children. TCRdb re-derived calls from the PCR reads in MiXCR, one entry per CDR3 protein. Seen here are a few hundred thousand distinct CDR3 sequences, around two fifths observed once, and the top ten hold 27%. Source: PBMCs, taken before TCRalphabeta/CD19-depleted stem cell transplant. These receptor sequences come from a girl aged 2 to 9 with aplastic anemia, due to receive a stem cell transplant. CDR3s include the opening cysteine and the closing phenylalanine or tryptophan. A D gene is named only where the DNA matches it firmly. The listing skips clone size in some rows; elsewhere it reads once, few, many or a size class.

v_call	clone_size	d_call	j_call	cdr3_length	cdr3_aa	cdr3_nt
TRBV2	many	TRBD1	TRBJ1-6	15	CASSPVGQYNSPLHF	TGTGCCAGCAGCCCTGTGGGACAGTATAATTCACCCCTCCACTTT
TRBV28	NA	NA	TRBJ2-7	14	CASSLRTYQYEQYF	TGTGCCAGCAGTTTACGGACATACCAATACGAGCAGTACTTC
TRBV7-2	NA	NA	TRBJ1-5	15	CASSLAGQTAEPQHF	TGTGCCAGCAGCTTAGCAGGTCAGACTGCGGAGCCCCAGCATTTT
TRBV5-1	NA	NA	TRBJ2-5	16	CASSNGPAGPLGTQYF	TGCGCCAGCAGCAACGGGCCGGCAGGTCCCCTGGGGACCCAGTACTTC
TRBV9	few	NA	TRBJ2-3	15	CASSGEAGSADTQYF	TGTGCCAGCAGCGGAGAGGCGGGATCGGCAGATACGCAGTATTTT
TRBV6-1	many	TRBD1	TRBJ2-7	14	CASRGQGVDYEQYF	TGTGCCAGCCGGGGACAGGGTGTCGACTACGAGCAGTACTTC
TRBV3-1	once	NA	TRBJ1-1	13	CASSHAGQPGAFF	TGTGCCAGCAGCCATGCTGGACAGCCGGGAGCTTTCTTT
TRBV12-3/TRBV12-4	NA	NA	TRBJ2-6	13	CASSFAGANVLTF	TGTGCCAGCAGTTTTGCCGGGGCCAACGTCCTGACTTTC
TRBV7-9	few	NA	TRBJ2-5	15	CASILKGGGAETQYF	TGTGCCAGCATCTTAAAAGGAGGCGGGGCCGAGACCCAGTACTTC
TRBV5-1	many	NA	TRBJ2-7	15	CASSWWSGASYEQYF	TGCGCCAGCAGCTGGTGGTCAGGGGCGTCCTACGAGCAGTACTTC
TRBV20-1	many	TRBD2	TRBJ2-7	15	CSAPSRAGGSYEQYF	TGCAGTGCCCCCTCTCGGGCGGGGGGCTCCTACGAGCAGTACTTC
TRBV4-3	many	NA	TRBJ2-7	13	CASSQAVSYEQYF	TGCGCCAGCAGCCAAGCGGTAAGCTACGAGCAGTACTTC
TRBV20-1	NA	TRBD1	TRBJ2-3	13	CSATRDSSDTQYF	TGCAGTGCTACAAGGGACAGTTCAGATACGCAGTATTTT
TRBV5-6	few	TRBD2	TRBJ2-4	16	CASSSRLADIKNIQYF	TGTGCCAGCAGCTCGAGACTAGCGGATATCAAAAACATTCAGTACTTC
TRBV6-6	NA	NA	TRBJ2-5	12	CASSYGPETQYF	TGTGCCAGCAGTTACGGTCCGGAGACCCAGTACTTC
TRBV6-5	few	NA	TRBJ1-5	15	CASSSKETSFQPQHF	TGTGCCAGCAGTTCCAAGGAAACGTCGTTCCAGCCCCAGCATTTT
TRBV6-2/TRBV6-3	few	NA	TRBJ1-2	15	CASSYSGGRNYGYTF	TGTGCCAGCAGTTACTCCGGGGGTCGGAACTATGGCTACACCTTC
TRBV19	NA	TRBD2	TRBJ2-1	16	CASSQLATSSYNEQFF	TGTGCCAGTAGTCAACTAGCGACGAGCTCCTACAATGAGCAGTTCTTC
TRBV20-1	many	NA	TRBJ1-2	11	CSADTLEGYTF	TGCAGTGCTGATACATTAGAGGGCTACACCTTC
TRBV5-1	NA	TRBD1	TRBJ2-5	15	CASKDTGQPPETQYF	TGCGCCAGCAAAGACACGGGACAGCCTCCGGAGACCCAGTACTTC
TRBV5-1	NA	NA	TRBJ2-7	13	CASSPGQNREQYF	TGCGCCAGCAGCCCCGGACAAAATCGCGAGCAGTACTTC
TRBV29-1	NA	TRBD1	TRBJ2-7	13	CSAFTGGSYEQYF	TGCAGCGCCTTCACAGGGGGCTCCTACGAGCAGTACTTC
TRBV3-1	once	NA	TRBJ2-5	15	CASSPGTSWGETQYF	TGTGCCAGCAGCCCCGGGACTTCTTGGGGAGAGACCCAGTACTTC
TRBV5-6	few	NA	TRBJ2-7	14	CATSNGQGGYEQYF	TGTGCCACATCTAATGGACAGGGAGGGTACGAGCAGTACTTC
TRBV5-1	many	NA	TRBJ2-7	14	CASSLVGTPYEQYF	TGCGCCAGCAGCTTGGTAGGGACTCCCTACGAGCAGTACTTC
TRBV7-6	NA	NA	TRBJ2-1	16	CASSSLPARMGNEQFF	TGTGCCAGCAGCTCCCTCCCCGCCCGGATGGGGAATGAGCAGTTCTTC
TRBV28	NA	NA	TRBJ2-2	14	CASSLMRVTGELFF	TGTGCCAGCAGTTTGATGAGGGTTACCGGGGAGCTGTTTTTT
TRBV4-1	NA	NA	TRBJ2-2	15	CASSQATGYTGELFF	TGCGCCAGCAGCCAAGCTACAGGGTACACCGGGGAGCTGTTTTTT
TRBV5-1	NA	NA	TRBJ1-1	16	CASSLVVGAVNTEAFF	TGCGCCAGCAGCTTGGTAGTTGGGGCAGTGAACACTGAAGCTTTCTTT
TRBV20-1	NA	NA	TRBJ2-3	12	CSASVLGDTQYF	TGCAGTGCTAGCGTGCTAGGGGATACGCAGTATTTT
TRBV4-3	many	TRBD2	TRBJ2-5	18	CASSQGANGLAGGETQYF	TGCGCCAGCAGCCAAGGCGCTAATGGACTAGCGGGAGGAGAGACCCAGTACTTC
TRBV6-5	many	NA	TRBJ2-3	14	CASSYSSSTDTQYF	TGTGCCAGCAGTTACTCGAGCAGCACAGATACGCAGTATTTT
TRBV7-9	NA	NA	TRBJ1-2	11	CASSSLLLDTF	TGTGCCAGCAGCTCGTTACTCCTGGACACCTTC
TRBV5-8	NA	TRBD2	TRBJ2-1	17	CASSSYVTSGSRSEQFF	TGTGCCAGCAGCTCGTATGTGACTAGCGGGAGTAGGAGTGAGCAGTTCTTC
TRBV2	NA	NA	TRBJ2-7	14	CATKAANNAYEQYF	TGTGCCACCAAGGCAGCAAATAATGCCTACGAGCAGTACTTC
TRBV20-1	NA	NA	TRBJ2-1	11	CSATDYGEQFF	TGCAGTGCTACTGACTACGGAGAGCAGTTCTTC
TRBV12-3/TRBV12-4	NA	NA	TRBJ1-5	14	CASSFKAPDQPQHF	TGTGCCAGCAGTTTTAAGGCTCCGGATCAGCCCCAGCATTTT
TRBV7-9	many	NA	TRBJ2-1	16	CASSLRVVREDNEQFF	TGTGCCAGCAGCCTTAGGGTTGTGCGGGAAGACAATGAGCAGTTCTTC
TRBV12-3/TRBV12-4	once	NA	TRBJ2-1	16	CASSFWSAGGYNEQFF	TGTGCCAGCAGTTTTTGGTCCGCGGGCGGCTACAATGAGCAGTTCTTC
TRBV12-3/TRBV12-4	few	NA	TRBJ1-2	13	CASSVQINYGYTF	TGTGCCAGCAGTGTCCAGATTAACTATGGCTACACCTTC
TRBV20-1	NA	NA	TRBJ2-1	10	CSALRGYGFF	TGCAGTGCTCTGCGGGGCTACGGGTTCTTC
TRBV20-1	NA	NA	TRBJ2-1	16	CSARDPGMSSYNEQFF	TGCAGTGCTAGAGATCCGGGGATGAGCTCCTACAATGAGCAGTTCTTC
TRBV9	many	TRBD2	TRBJ2-1	15	CASSDSGGEYNEQFF	TGTGCCAGCAGCGATAGCGGGGGGGAGTACAATGAGCAGTTCTTC
TRBV6-1	many	NA	TRBJ1-2	14	CASNTQGGGYGYTF	TGTGCCAGCAACACCCAGGGCGGGGGCTATGGCTACACCTTC
TRBV30	many	NA	TRBJ1-1	15	CAWSVRGGTGTEAFF	TGTGCCTGGAGTGTACGGGGAGGGACGGGCACTGAAGCTTTCTTT
TRBV5-6	NA	TRBD2	TRBJ2-3	17	CASSLAWTSESTDTQYF	TGTGCCAGCAGCTTGGCCTGGACTAGCGAGAGCACAGATACGCAGTATTTT
TRBV6-1	many	NA	TRBJ2-7	17	CASSRSSKAWGAGEQYF	TGTGCCAGCAGTCGAAGTTCGAAAGCCTGGGGGGCGGGCGAGCAGTACTTC
TRBV10-3	NA	NA	TRBJ2-7	12	CAISESPYEQYF	TGTGCCATCAGTGAGTCTCCCTACGAGCAGTACTTC
TRBV6-5	many	NA	TRBJ1-6	15	CASSYPGGRNSPLHF	TGTGCCAGCAGTTACCCGGGGGGGAGGAATTCACCCCTCCACTTT
TRBV7-2	NA	TRBD2	TRBJ2-5	14	CASSFSGMMKTQYF	TGTGCCAGCAGCTTCAGCGGGATGATGAAGACCCAGTACTTC
TRBV7-6	NA	TRBD1	TRBJ2-7	15	CASSFGAGQGYEQYF	TGTGCCAGCAGCTTTGGGGCGGGACAGGGGTACGAGCAGTACTTC
TRBV2	many	TRBD2	TRBJ2-1	14	CASNGLAGYNEQFF	TGTGCCAGCAACGGACTAGCGGGGTACAATGAGCAGTTCTTC
TRBV5-1	many	TRBD2	TRBJ2-1	18	CASSSTSGRASPYNEQFF	TGCGCCAGCAGCAGTACTAGCGGGAGGGCCTCTCCCTACAATGAGCAGTTCTTC
TRBV30	NA	TRBD2	TRBJ2-7	15	CAWRILASGDYEQYF	TGTGCCTGGAGAATCCTGGCGAGCGGGGATTACGAGCAGTACTTC
TRBV12-3/TRBV12-4	few	NA	TRBJ1-2	15	CASSLAGRASNGYTF	TGTGCCAGCAGTTTAGCTGGGAGGGCTTCTAATGGCTACACCTTC
TRBV12-3/TRBV12-4	NA	NA	TRBJ1-2	11	CASGGHYGYTF	TGTGCCAGCGGGGGACACTATGGCTACACCTTC
TRBV20-1	few	NA	TRBJ2-7	13	CSARGGLGGEQYF	TGCAGTGCTAGGGGCGGGTTAGGAGGCGAGCAGTACTTC
TRBV9	NA	NA	TRBJ2-2	15	CASSTRRDLKGELFF	TGTGCCAGCAGCACTCGCCGGGACTTAAAAGGGGAGCTGTTTTTT
TRBV11-2	few	NA	TRBJ2-6	15	CASSLDHSGANVLTF	TGTGCCAGCAGCCTCGACCACTCTGGGGCCAACGTCCTGACTTTC